Listed here are 20 T cell receptor beta chains from one sample, sequenced in a study of identical twins. In TCRdb, the 5' RACE reads were re-called with MiXCR into one record per CDR3 protein. The table lists just under 550,000 distinct CDR3 sequences, roughly 15% of them singletons. This sample also appeared in a second study, on yellow fever vaccine responses in identical twins.

Specimen: CD4+ T cells sorted from blood. The source of these receptors is a woman aged 18-29 years in good health.

The chain is built from TRBV24-1 and TRBJ2-1; 11 nucleotides line up with TRBD2. This CDR3 has 16 residues. After removal of 3 bases from V and 6 bases from J, the junction contained 6 bases not matched to a gene. From germline, CDR1 is KGHDR and CDR2 SFDVKD. The CDR3 loop is CATSDQTSGRFNEQFF. CDR3 DNA sequence: TGTGCCACCAGTGATCAAACTAGCGGGAGATTCAATGAGCAGTTCTTC.

The CDR3 DNA is TGTGCCAGCAGCATACTAGCGGGAGAAGGCAATGAGCAGTTCTTC. Translated: CASSILAGEGNEQFF. The chain employs TRBV11-2 and TRBJ2-1, with 11 bases lining up with TRBD2. The CDR3 consists of 15 residues. Germline CDR1 reads SGHAT; CDR2 reads FQNNGV. V lost 5 bases to trimming and J lost 6 bases; unmatched junction nucleotides: 6.

The table lists this clonotype with a few counts. The chain uses TRBV28 and TRBJ2-3; D could derive from TRBD1 or TRBD2 (5 bases each). The CDR3 is 16 amino acids. Between the trimmed V and J ends, which lost 1 base and 2 bases, there was a span of 13 bases. The germline CDR1 and CDR2 sequences are MDHEN and SYDVKM. Here the CDR3 reads CASSLYIGDHTDTQYF. In DNA, the CDR3 is TGTGCCAGCAGTTTATACATCGGGGACCACACAGATACGCAGTATTTT.

In this sample, this clonotype turned up a few times. V usage is TRBV4-1 and J usage is TRBJ2-5; D perhaps matches TRBD2 (5 bases). Deletions cut 4 bases from V and 3 bases from J, with 15 bases between. CDR1 is MGHRA and CDR2 is YSYEKL in the germline V gene. The CDR3 consists of 15 residues. The CDR3 is CASSRPLGNKETQYF. The CDR3 bases are TGCGCCAGCAGCCGACCACTAGGGAATAAAGAGACCCAGTACTTC.

The V call is TRBV18, the J call TRBJ1-1; D gene ambiguous. This CDR3 contains 16 residues. Germline lookup yields CDR1 KGHSH and CDR2 LQKENI. Trimming shortened V by 0 bases and J by 0 bases, and 11 bases separated the two germline ends. The CDR3 sequence: CASSPPLRVLNTEAFF. CDR3 DNA sequence: TGTGCCAGCTCACCACCGCTAAGAGTCCTGAACACTGAAGCTTTCTTT.

This clonotype has more than one count but fewer than ten. Here the CDR3 reads CASSPTPAQPQHF. The CDR3 DNA reads TGCGCCAGCAGCCCTACACCTGCTCAGCCCCAGCATTTT. The chain employs TRBV5-1 and TRBJ1-5, with D hard to call. CDR1 is SGHRS, CDR2 YFSETQ, per germline. The CDR3 is 13 amino acids. V shed 4 bases and J shed 6 bases, with 11 bases lying between them.

In its sample, this clonotype was seen once. The rearrangement links TRBV11-1 to TRBJ2-7; tentative D call: TRBD1 (6 bases). Germline loops: CDR1 SGHAT, CDR2 FQDESV (reference sequence). Trimming shortened V by 5 bases and J by 2 bases, and 13 bases separated the two germline ends. The CDR3 extends over 14 amino acids. The CDR3 loop is CASSPWDNTYEQYF. CDR3 bases: TGTGCCAGCAGCCCGTGGGACAATACCTACGAGCAGTACTTC.

The chain has TRBV20-1 and TRBJ2-2; TRBD1 agrees at 7 bases. Germline V gene lookup returns CDR1 DFQATT and CDR2 SNEGSKA (reference sequence). This CDR3 has 14 residues. The junction had 3 bases not matched to a gene; V was cut back by 3 bases and J by 2 bases. As DNA, the CDR3 is TGCAGTGCTAGGCACAGGGGCAACACCGGGGAGCTGTTTTTT. It is translated as CSARHRGNTGELFF.

In this sample, this clonotype turned up a few times. The V and J genes are TRBV10-3 and TRBJ2-7; D not certain. The CDR3 has 14 amino acids. The germline V and J ends were trimmed by 6 bases and 0 bases, with 12 bases remaining between them. Germline V gene lookup returns CDR1 ENHRY and CDR2 SYGVKD. The CDR3 nucleotides read TGTGCCATCAGCTCGGACCTGAGCTCCTACGAGCAGTACTTC. Translation: CAISSDLSSYEQYF.

This chain joins TRBV14 and TRBJ2-4; D unclear. Per the germline V gene, CDR1 is SGHDN and CDR2 is FVKESK. The CDR3 length is 14 residues. Trimming cost V 0 bases and J 6 bases, with 9 bases left between them. The CDR3 region is CASSQDAGVNIQYF. CDR3 in DNA: TGTGCCAGCAGCCAAGATGCAGGTGTAAACATTCAGTACTTC.

This clonotype came up a few times. The chain is built from TRBV3-1 and TRBJ2-3; D may be TRBD2 (5 bases). The length of the CDR3 is 17 residues. The germline gives CDR1 LGHDT, CDR2 YNNKEL (reference sequence). The V and J ends lost 4 bases and 0 bases respectively, with 17 bases between them. Here the CDR3 DNA reads TGTGCCAGCAGCCCGGACCGGGGATCTCCTAGCACAGATACGCAGTATTTT. This gives the protein CASSPDRGSPSTDTQYF.

Of note for this clonotype: One end of the junction fails to match germline, which may point to a read error. This chain uses TRBV20-1 with TRBJ2-3, with 8 nucleotides matching TRBD2. This CDR3 contains 18 residues. Germline values: CDR1 DFQATT, CDR2 SNEGSKA (reference sequence). The CDR3 DNA reads as TGCTGTGCTAGAGACTTCACTAGCGGTTTTCGGAGCACAGATACGCAGTATTTT. Translation: CCARDFTSGFRSTDTQYF.

The chain carries TRBV20-1 and TRBJ2-1, with D possibly being TRBD1 (6 bases). The CDR3 is 14 residues long. CDR1 is DFQATT and CDR2 is SNEGSKA in the germline V gene (reference sequence). Trimming cost V 4 bases and J 4 bases, with 14 bases left between them. CDR3 coding DNA: TGCAGTGCTATCACAGGGTCCCTTTACAATGAGCAGTTCTTC. Encoded protein: CSAITGSLYNEQFF.

V usage is TRBV9 and J usage is TRBJ2-7; D not certain. Per the germline V gene, CDR1 is SGDLS and CDR2 is YYNGEE. Trimming removed 4 bases at V and 7 bases at J, with 15 bases between. This CDR3 contains 13 residues. CDR3 amino acids: CASSPDPFQEQYF. Written as DNA, the CDR3 is TGTGCCAGCAGCCCCGACCCTTTCCAGGAGCAGTACTTC.

This clonotype was seen repeatedly, ten times or more. V gene TRBV12-3 or TRBV12-4 combines with J gene TRBJ1-2; tentatively, D is TRBD1 (5 bases). V was clipped by 6 bases and J by 4 bases, with 18 bases between them. The CDR3 sequence is 15 residues long. CDR3: CASSQAPRVGYGYTF. The CDR3 region has the DNA TGTGCCAGCAGCCAAGCTCCCAGGGTTGGCTATGGCTACACCTTC.

This clonotype was observed many times. This rearrangement joins TRBV5-1 to TRBJ2-5; tentatively, D is TRBD1 (6 bases). Trimming removed 3 bases at V and 3 bases at J, with 15 bases between. The CDR3 totals 15 residues. Germline V gives CDR1 SGHRS, CDR2 YFSETQ. The CDR3 region has the DNA TGCGCCAGCAGCTCCCCAGGGGTCTTGAAAGAGACCCAGTACTTC. It is translated as CASSSPGVLKETQYF.

This clonotype has at least ten counts. This chain joins TRBV4-1 and TRBJ2-7; D might be TRBD2 (6 bases). CDR1 is MGHRA, CDR2 YSYEKL, per germline. Trimming took 0 bases from V and 2 from J, leaving 8 bases between them. The CDR3 has 14 amino acids. CDR3 residues: CASSQEPGAYEQYV. CDR3 bases: TGCGCCAGCAGCCAAGAGCCGGGAGCCTACGAGCAGTACGTC.

This clonotype was detected a few times. J is TRBJ2-2 and V is TRBV5-1, with TRBD1 identical over 10 bases. The CDR3 sequence is 15 residues long. The V and J ends lost 4 bases and 6 bases, in that order; junction bases with no gene match: 6. Germline CDR1 reads SGHRS; CDR2 reads YFSETQ. CDR3 nucleotide sequence: TGCGCCAGCAGCACAGGGACAGGGGATTCCGGGGAGCTGTTTTTT. Amino acids: CASSTGTGDSGELFF.

V is TRBV18 and J is TRBJ1-5; no reliable D call. CDR1 and CDR2 (germline): KGHSH, LQKENI. Trimming left V 4 bases short and J 4 bases short, with 8 bases between. The CDR3 is made up of 13 amino acids. DNA of the CDR3: TGTGCCAGCTCACGTCAGACGAATCAGCCCCAGCATTTT. Translated, it gives CASSRQTNQPQHF.

This chain joins TRBV6-1 and TRBJ2-3, with a weak D call TRBD2 (7 bases). V dropped 3 bases and J dropped 5 bases, with 12 bases sitting between them. CDR1 MNHNS and CDR2 SASEGT come from the germline V gene. This CDR3 comprises 14 residues. DNA of the CDR3: TGTGCCAGCAGTGAGAGGGGGGGCGGAGATACGCAGTATTTT. Protein sequence: CASSERGGGDTQYF.